The 27 T cell receptor beta chains below all came from one sample that was sequenced in a study of cytomegalovirus exposure and HLA in healthy donors. It was with 60 Vbeta and 13 Jbeta primers that the PCR ran. Method: immunoSEQ multiplex PCR; TCRdb's copy keeps in-frame clones and lacks some. The sample lists roughly 40,000 clones; more than 80% were seen once. The specimen sequenced was PBMCs. The receptors come from a woman in her thirties or forties in good health and CMV-seronegative.

The genes are TRBV9 and TRBJ2-1, with 8 bases lining up with TRBD2. Germline V CDR1 and CDR2: SGDLS, YYNGEE. This CDR3 is built from 16 residues. V lost 4 bases, J lost 0 bases, and 6 bases stayed unmatched. The DNA of the CDR3 is TGTGCCAGCAGCTCGGGGGGGGGTTTCTCCTACAATGAGCAGTTCTTC. Amino acids: CASSSGGGFSYNEQFF.

The chain links TRBV6-5 to TRBJ2-5, with D possibly matching TRBD1 (6 bases). The CDR3 loop spans 14 amino acids. The V and J ends lost 4 bases and 3 bases respectively, with 12 bases between them. Germline-derived CDR1 and CDR2 are MNHEY and SVGAGI. The CDR3: CASSWDITKETQYF. CDR3 in DNA: TGTGCCAGCAGTTGGGACATTACAAAAGAGACCCAGTACTTC.

The gene calls are TRBV7-3 and TRBJ1-1; 10 nucleotides agree with TRBD1. CDR3 length: 15 amino acids. V dropped 0 bases and J dropped 4; count of bases not matched to a gene: 2. Germline V gives CDR1 SGHTA, CDR2 FQGTGA. CDR3 sequence reads: CASSLTWTGGTEAFF. The CDR3 DNA reads TGTGCCAGCAGCTTAACGTGGACAGGGGGCACTGAAGCTTTCTTT.

J is TRBJ2-7 and V is TRBV7-8, with 8 bases aligning to TRBD1. This CDR3 comprises 15 residues. The trim removed 2 bases at V and 2 bases at J, leaving 5 bases unmatched. Germline V gives CDR1 SGHVS, CDR2 FQNEAQ. The CDR3 DNA reads as TGTGCCAGCAGCTTATCGCAGGGGGCAACCTACGAGCAGTACGTC. Amino acids: CASSLSQGATYEQYV.

The V gene is TRBV15, the J gene TRBJ1-1, with a tentative D call TRBD1 (6 bases). The germline V gene encodes CDR1 LNHNV and CDR2 YYDKDF (reference sequence). V lost 0 bases to trimming and J lost 7 bases, with 12 bases between them. The CDR3 runs 14 residues. The CDR3 region has the DNA TGTGCCACCAGCAGAGAAAAGGGGGTCCTTGAAGCTTTCTTT. It encodes CATSREKGVLEAFF.

Only a few counts were recorded for this clone. The J gene is TRBJ2-6, the V gene TRBV6-1; no clear D. With 3 bases removed from V and 0 bases from J, the gap between germline ends came to 6 bases. The CDR3 has 15 amino acids. Germline-derived CDR1 and CDR2 are MNHNS and SASEGT. The CDR3 sequence: CASSDQNSGANVLTF. As DNA, the CDR3 is TGTGCCAGCAGTGATCAGAACTCTGGGGCCAACGTCCTGACTTTC.

The V and J genes are TRBV18 and TRBJ2-4; no clear D gene. This CDR3 spans 17 amino acids. V lost 3 bases to trimming and J lost 0 bases, with 15 bases between them. In germline, CDR1 is KGHSH, CDR2 LQKENI. The CDR3 DNA follows: TGTGCCAGCTCACCTATCCAATTCACAAAAGCCAAAAACATTCAGTACTTC. Its translation is CASSPIQFTKAKNIQYF. The full variable domain, rest sourced from reference TRBV18 and TRBJ2-4, is NAGVMQNPRHLVRRRGQEARLRCSPMKGHSHVYWYRQLPEEGLKFMVYLQKENIIDESGMPKERFSAEFPKEGPSILRIQQVVRGDSAAYFCASSPIQFTKAKNIQYFGAGTRLSVL.

V is TRBV5-6 and J is TRBJ2-1, with TRBD2 as a possible D gene (7 bases). Germline CDR1 and CDR2: SGHDT and YYEEEE. The ends were cut back, 1 base at V and 7 bases at J, with 15 bases in the middle. The CDR3 loop spans 15 amino acids. CDR3: CASSLRGGSWNEQFF. Written as DNA, the CDR3 is TGTGCCAGCAGCTTGAGGGGGGGGTCATGGAATGAGCAGTTCTTC.

The chain is built from TRBV4-3 and TRBJ2-3; TRBD2 agrees at 9 bases. Trimming took 2 bases from V and 7 from J; bases not matched to a gene: 13. CDR1 is LGHNA, CDR2 YSLEER, per germline. The CDR3 has 17 amino acids. In DNA form, the CDR3 reads TGCGCCAGCAGCCAATACCTACGGGGCGGGGGGGCGAATACGCAGTATTTT. Its protein product is CASSQYLRGGGANTQYF.

The chain carries TRBV6-5 and TRBJ2-7; maybe TRBD1 (5 bases). This CDR3 is built from 13 residues. CDR1 and CDR2 (germline): MNHEY, SVGAGI. With 6 bases removed from V and 3 bases from J, the gap between germline ends came to 12 bases. The CDR3 reads CASSRSQGYEQYF. Here the CDR3 DNA reads TGTGCCAGCAGCCGTTCTCAGGGCTACGAGCAGTACTTC.

The CDR3 here is CASSSQTGINTEAFF. In nucleotides, the CDR3 is TGTGCCAGCAGCTCACAGACAGGGATAAACACTGAAGCTTTCTTT. The chain recombines TRBV7-8 with TRBJ1-1, with 7 bases lining up with TRBD1. The CDR3 covers 15 residues. Per germline, CDR1 SGHVS and CDR2 FQNEAQ. V was pared by 4 bases and J by 2 bases, with 7 bases of the junction left unmatched.

CDR3 amino acids: CASNRGQGGNEQFF. In DNA, the CDR3 is TGTGCCAGCAATCGTGGGCAGGGTGGGAATGAGCAGTTCTTC. The chain joins TRBV25-1 to TRBJ2-1; D is possibly TRBD1 (5 bases). Per germline, CDR1 MGHDK and CDR2 SYGVNS. This CDR3 has 14 amino acids. V was pared by 7 bases and J by 7 bases, with 17 bases between.

The gene calls are TRBV12-1 and TRBJ2-1; the table's D gene call, TRBD2, was not cross checked with the DNA. TRBV12-1 is a pseudogene. The CDR3 runs 19 residues. CDR3 amino acids: CASSPYQSGGAGSYNEQFF. The CDR3 nucleotides read TGTGCCAGCAGCCCCTATCAGAGCGGGGGGGCCGGCTCCTACAATGAGCAGTTCTTC.

This clone showed up just a few times. V gene TRBV5-1 combines with J gene TRBJ1-3; tentative D call: TRBD1 (6 bases). Trimming took 4 bases from V and 2 from J, leaving 10 bases between them. Germline V gene data show CDR1 as SGHRS and CDR2 as YFSETQ. The CDR3 is 14 amino acids. The CDR3 is CASSEGGAGNTIYF. The CDR3 nucleotides are TGCGCCAGCAGCGAGGGGGGGGCTGGAAACACCATATATTTT.

This chain connects TRBV7-8 to TRBJ1-2; D not resolved. CDR1 is SGHVS and CDR2 is FQNEAQ in the germline V gene. V shed 2 bases and J shed 10 bases, with 11 bases lying between them. This CDR3 comprises 12 residues. The CDR3: CASSLNPVFYTF. The CDR3 nucleotides are TGTGCCAGCAGCTTAAATCCAGTTTTCTACACCTTC.

This clone came up once. The CDR3 nucleotides are TGTGCCAGCAGTTTGACCCGGGGGCAGCCCCAGCATTTT. It encodes CASSLTRGQPQHF. V is TRBV6-5 and J is TRBJ1-5; D is possibly TRBD1 (5 bases). The germline V gene has CDR1 MNHEY and CDR2 SVGAGI. Trimming stripped 4 bases from V and 7 bases from J, with 11 bases between. CDR3 size: 13 residues.

This clone was detected only once. The V gene is TRBV5-6, the J gene TRBJ2-3; 7 nucleotides match TRBD2. The germline CDR1 and CDR2 sequences are SGHDT and YYEEEE. Germline trimming cut 5 bases from V and 4 bases from J; bases unmatched to any gene: 13. The CDR3 loop spans 16 amino acids. CDR3 nucleotides: TGTGCCAGCAGTAAATTCTGGGGGGGTCCCGCAGATACGCAGTATTTT. It encodes CASSKFWGGPADTQYF.

The chain couples TRBV4-2 to TRBJ2-5; TRBD2 might be the D (5 bases). Trimming removed 4 bases at V and 7 bases at J, with 16 bases between. Per the germline V gene, CDR1 is LGHNA and CDR2 is YNFKEQ. The CDR3 is made up of 14 amino acids. This CDR3 is CASSPERTGGTQYF. CDR3 coding DNA: TGTGCCAGCAGCCCAGAAAGGACCGGAGGGACCCAGTACTTC.

Here the CDR3 reads CASSRGGVNSPLHF. CDR3 nucleotides: TGTGCCAGCAGCCGTGGAGGGGTTAATTCACCCCTCCACTTT. The genes are TRBV7-8 and TRBJ1-6; TRBD1 might be the D (5 bases). Looked up from germline, CDR1 is SGHVS and CDR2 is FQNEAQ. The germline V and J ends were trimmed by 5 bases and 6 bases, with 11 bases remaining between them. This CDR3 contains 14 residues.

The V and J genes are TRBV25-1 and TRBJ2-7, with TRBD2 matching over 9 bases. CDR3 size: 16 residues. The J segment lost 3 bases and the V segment lost 0 bases, leaving 6 bases of the junction unmatched. Germline-derived CDR1 and CDR2 are MGHDK and SYGVNS. CDR3 in DNA: TGTGCCAGCAGTGAATATGGGACTAGCCTCGACTACGAGCAGTACGTC. It is translated as CASSEYGTSLDYEQYV.

The J gene is TRBJ2-1, the V gene TRBV6-1; the D gene is possibly TRBD1 (6 bases). The germline gives CDR1 MNHNS, CDR2 SASEGT. The CDR3 runs to 13 residues. V was trimmed by 0 bases and J by 12 bases, leaving 12 bases between them. Written as DNA, the CDR3 is TGTGCCAGCAGTGAAGCGCTAACAGGGTGGCAGTTCTTC. It specifies CASSEALTGWQFF.

This chain joins TRBV4-2 and TRBJ1-4; 8 bases match TRBD1. Germline loops: CDR1 LGHNA, CDR2 YNFKEQ. V lost 0 bases to trimming and J lost 8 bases; unmatched junction nucleotides: 8. The CDR3 contains 16 residues. For the CDR3, the DNA is TGTGCCAGCAGCCAAGATTGGAACAGGGGGGTCGAAAAACTGTTTTTT. Encoded protein: CASSQDWNRGVEKLFF.

The table lists this clone with a few counts. The CDR3 protein is CASKREALNSPLHF. CDR3 sequence (DNA): TGTGCCAGCAAAAGGGAGGCCCTTAATTCACCCCTCCACTTT. The V and J genes are TRBV2 and TRBJ1-6; D not resolved. V shed 7 bases and J shed 6 bases, with 13 bases lying between them. The CDR3 spans 14 residues. CDR1 is SNHLY, CDR2 FYNNEI, per germline. The variable domain in full, completed from reference TRBV2 and TRBJ1-6, reads EPEVTQTPSHQVTQMGQEVILRCVPISNHLYFYWYRQILGQKVEFLVSFYNNEISEKSEIFDDQFSVERPDGSNFTLKIRSTKLEDSAMYFCASKREALNSPLHFGNGTRLTVT.

The chain employs TRBV6-5 and TRBJ1-1; TRBD1 is a possible D gene (6 bases). Trimming left V 5 bases short and J 5 bases short, with 9 bases between. Germline V gene data show CDR1 as MNHEY and CDR2 as SVGAGI. The CDR3 runs 12 residues. The CDR3 region has the DNA TGTGCCAGCAGTCGAGGACAGACTGAAGCTTTCTTT. Translation: CASSRGQTEAFF.

This sequence joins TRBV5-1 and TRBJ1-1; D is possibly TRBD1 (5 bases). The CDR3 is 14 amino acids. Trimming left V 0 bases short and J 5 bases short, with 11 bases between. Germline V gene lookup returns CDR1 SGHRS and CDR2 YFSETQ. CDR3 in DNA: TGCGCCAGCAGCTTGGAAGGGGTCGGGACTGAAGCTTTCTTT. Translating it yields CASSLEGVGTEAFF.

V gene TRBV14 combines with J gene TRBJ1-1, with no clear D. This CDR3 is built from 17 residues. Germline V lookup: CDR1 SGHDN, CDR2 FVKESK. Trimming pared 2 bases from V and 1 base from J, leaving 17 bases between. CDR3 residues: CASSQTFGGWANTEAFF. Written as DNA, the CDR3 is TGTGCCAGCAGCCAAACCTTCGGAGGATGGGCGAACACTGAAGCTTTCTTT.

The chain couples TRBV2 to TRBJ2-3; weak D call: TRBD2 (6 bases). CDR1 SNHLY and CDR2 FYNNEI come from the germline V gene. This CDR3 has 14 amino acids. The ends were cut back, 4 bases at V and 1 base at J, with 9 bases in the middle. The CDR3 DNA sequence: TGTGCCAGCAGTGCGGGGGTACGCACAGATACGCAGTATTTT. Translated: CASSAGVRTDTQYF.